These T cell receptor beta chains were read from a single sample in a study of blood T cell repertoires in COVID-19. The repertoire was sequenced with immunoSEQ multiplex PCR; TCRdb's copy has only in-frame clones and lacks some. The table shows about 65,000 clones, with approximately 94% occurring only once. The specimen was peripheral blood. These receptors all stem from a man in his sixties or seventies with active COVID-19. Both conserved end residues are part of each CDR3. The order of the fields is CDR3 protein, CDR3 DNA, V gene, D gene, clone size, J gene. D genes are given only for firm matches. Not all rows give a size; the values are once, few, many and, for expanded clones, a class.

CASSLDQWPGNTIYF TGTGCCAGCAGCTTAGACCAATGGCCTGGAAACACCATATATTTT TRBV7-6 - - TRBJ1-3
CASSPKGDYSYNEQFF TGTGCCAGCAGCCCTAAGGGGGACTATTCTTACAATGAGCAGTTCTTC TRBV9 - - TRBJ2-1
CASSLGVGGAGTDTQYF TGTGCCAGCAGCTTAGGGGTCGGGGGGGCCGGCACAGATACGCAGTATTTT TRBV7-7 TRBD2 - TRBJ2-3
CASSLVQGLYEQYF TGTGCCAGCAGCTTAGTCCAGGGTCTTTACGAGCAGTACTTC TRBV7-8 - - TRBJ2-7
CASSRQGTYNSPLHF TGTGCCAGCAGTAGACAGGGCACCTATAATTCACCCCTCCACTTT TRBV7-9 TRBD1 - TRBJ1-6
CASSFRSGETQYF TGTGCCAGCAGCTTTCGGAGTGGGGAGACCCAGTACTTC TRBV13 - - TRBJ2-5
CASSSVSNQPQHF TGTGCCAGCAGTTCTGTCAGCAATCAGCCCCAGCATTTT TRBV6-5 - - TRBJ1-5
CSARDTGTNPWGYTF TGCAGCGCCCGCGATACCGGGACAAACCCCTGGGGCTACACCTTC TRBV29-1 - - TRBJ1-2
CASSLDRNNYGYTF TGTGCCAGCAGCTTAGACAGGAATAACTATGGCTACACCTTC TRBV7-8 - - TRBJ1-2
CASSSSNYNEQFF TGTGCCAGCAGCTCCTCTAACTACAATGAGCAGTTCTTC TRBV5-5 - - TRBJ2-1
CASSPGLVQATDGNTIYF TGTGCCAGCTCACCGGGTTTAGTACAGGCTACTGACGGAAACACCATATATTTT TRBV18 - - TRBJ1-3
CASRAGTEYGYTF TGTGCCAGCAGAGCCGGGACAGAATATGGCTACACCTTC TRBV2 TRBD1 - TRBJ1-2
CASSLWAGDQEQFF TGTGCCAGCAGCTTGTGGGCGGGGGACCAAGAGCAGTTCTTC TRBV5-5 TRBD2 - TRBJ2-1
CASSQQPFYGYTF TGTGCCAGCAGTCAACAACCGTTCTATGGCTACACCTTC TRBV5-6 - - TRBJ1-2
CASSQDRTAWVETQYF TGCGCCAGCAGCCAAGATCGAACAGCCTGGGTGGAGACCCAGTACTTC TRBV4-1 - once TRBJ2-5
CASSARDQGQETQYF TGTGCCAGCAGCGCCCGGGATCAAGGCCAAGAGACCCAGTACTTC TRBV7-2 - - TRBJ2-5
CASSNPGLAAPSYNEQFF TGCGCCAGCAGCAATCCGGGACTAGCGGCCCCGTCCTACAATGAGCAGTTCTTC TRBV5-1 TRBD2 once TRBJ2-1
CASSFPRTGYNEQFF TGTGCCAGCTCATTCCCGAGGACAGGTTACAATGAGCAGTTCTTC TRBV18 TRBD1 - TRBJ2-1
CASSLGQGAFSGANVLTF TGTGCCAGCAGTTTAGGGCAGGGGGCATTCTCTGGGGCCAACGTCCTGACTTTC TRBV27 TRBD1 - TRBJ2-6
CASRRGGKKTDTQYF TGTGCCAGCAGGAGGGGAGGGAAGAAGACAGATACGCAGTATTTT TRBV7-9 TRBD2 - TRBJ2-3
CASSQRLAGGAGANVLTF TGCGCCAGCAGCCAAAGACTAGCGGGGGGGGCTGGGGCCAACGTCCTGACTTTC TRBV4-3 TRBD2 - TRBJ2-6
CASSQPISTSNTGELFF TGCGCCAGCAGCCAGCCCATTTCTACTTCGAACACCGGGGAGCTGTTTTTT TRBV4-1 - - TRBJ2-2
CASSQDTGFDSNQPQHF TGTGCCAGCAGCCAAGATACCGGTTTTGATAGCAATCAGCCCCAGCATTTT TRBV4-2 - - TRBJ1-5
CASSTTVSQYF TGTGCCAGCAGCACCACAGTGTCGCAGTATTTT TRBV5-6 - - TRBJ2-3
CASSLELAGSDTQYF TGCGCCAGCAGCTTGGAACTAGCGGGATCAGATACGCAGTATTTT TRBV5-1 TRBD2 - TRBJ2-3